This TCR beta chain appears in the sequencing data of a study of cytomegalovirus exposure and HLA in healthy donors. The CDR3 extends over 14 amino acids. The PCR had 60 Vbeta and 13 Jbeta primers. Measured with immunoSEQ multiplex PCR; TCRdb has only the in-frame clones, and not every one. This table holds some 90,000 clones, around 75% found once. This receptor was obtained from a middle-aged man in good health and CMV-seronegative. The V call is TRBV21-1, the J call TRBJ1-5; the DNA was not used to check the table's D call, TRBD1. TRBV21-1 is flagged as a pseudogene. The material sequenced was PBMCs. CDR3 nucleotides: TGTGCCAGCAGCAAAAGGAAAGGGGATCAGCCCCAGCATTTT. This translates into CASSKRKGDQPQHF.